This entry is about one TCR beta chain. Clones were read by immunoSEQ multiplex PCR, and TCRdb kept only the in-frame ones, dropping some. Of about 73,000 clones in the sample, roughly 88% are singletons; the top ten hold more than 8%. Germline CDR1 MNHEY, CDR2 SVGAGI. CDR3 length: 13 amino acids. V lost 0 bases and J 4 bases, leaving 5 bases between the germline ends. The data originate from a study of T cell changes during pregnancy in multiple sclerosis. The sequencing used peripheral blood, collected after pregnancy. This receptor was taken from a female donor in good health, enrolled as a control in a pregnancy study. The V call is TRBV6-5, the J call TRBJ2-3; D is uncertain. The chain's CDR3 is CASSYSSSDTQYF. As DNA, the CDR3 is TGTGCCAGCAGTTACTCGTCATCAGATACGCAGTATTTT.